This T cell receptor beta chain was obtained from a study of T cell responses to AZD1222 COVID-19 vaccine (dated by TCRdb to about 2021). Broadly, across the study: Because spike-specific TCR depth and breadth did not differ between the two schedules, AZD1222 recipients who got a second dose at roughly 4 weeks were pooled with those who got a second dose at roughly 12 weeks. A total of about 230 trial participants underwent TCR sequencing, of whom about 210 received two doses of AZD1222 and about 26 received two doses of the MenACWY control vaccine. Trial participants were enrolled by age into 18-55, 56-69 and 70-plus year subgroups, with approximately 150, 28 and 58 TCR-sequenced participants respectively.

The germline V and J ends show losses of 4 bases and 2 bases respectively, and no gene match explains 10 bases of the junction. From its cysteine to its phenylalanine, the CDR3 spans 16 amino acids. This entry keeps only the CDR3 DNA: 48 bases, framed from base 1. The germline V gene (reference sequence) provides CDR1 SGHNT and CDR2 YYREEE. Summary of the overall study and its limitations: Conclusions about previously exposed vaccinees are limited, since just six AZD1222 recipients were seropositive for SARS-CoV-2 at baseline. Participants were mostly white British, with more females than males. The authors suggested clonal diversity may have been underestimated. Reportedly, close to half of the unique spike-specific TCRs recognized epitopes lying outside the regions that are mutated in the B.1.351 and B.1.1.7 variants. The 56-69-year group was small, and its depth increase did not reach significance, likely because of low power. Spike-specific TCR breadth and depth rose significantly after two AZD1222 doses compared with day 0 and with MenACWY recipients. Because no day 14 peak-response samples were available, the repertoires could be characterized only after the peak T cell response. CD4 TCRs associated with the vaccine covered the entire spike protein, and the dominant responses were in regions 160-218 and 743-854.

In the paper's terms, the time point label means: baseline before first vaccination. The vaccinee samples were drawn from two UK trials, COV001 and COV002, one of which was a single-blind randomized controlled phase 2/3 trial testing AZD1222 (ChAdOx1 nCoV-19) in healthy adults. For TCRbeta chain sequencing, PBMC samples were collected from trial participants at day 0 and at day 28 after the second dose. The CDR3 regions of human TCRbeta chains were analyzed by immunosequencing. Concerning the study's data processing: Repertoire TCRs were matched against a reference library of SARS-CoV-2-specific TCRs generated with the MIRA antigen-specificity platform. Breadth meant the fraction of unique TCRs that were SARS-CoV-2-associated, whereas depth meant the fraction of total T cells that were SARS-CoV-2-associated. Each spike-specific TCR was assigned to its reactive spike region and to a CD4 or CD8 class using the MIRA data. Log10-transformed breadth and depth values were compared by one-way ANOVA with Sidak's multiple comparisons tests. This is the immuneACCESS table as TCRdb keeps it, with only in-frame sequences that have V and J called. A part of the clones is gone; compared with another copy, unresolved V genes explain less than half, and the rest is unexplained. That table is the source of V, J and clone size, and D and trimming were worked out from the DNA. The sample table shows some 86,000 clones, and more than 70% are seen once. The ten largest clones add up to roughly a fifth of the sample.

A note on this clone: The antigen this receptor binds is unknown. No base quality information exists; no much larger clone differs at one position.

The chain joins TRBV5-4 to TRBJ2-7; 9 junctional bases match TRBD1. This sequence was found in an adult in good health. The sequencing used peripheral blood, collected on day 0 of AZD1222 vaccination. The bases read TGTGCCAGCAGCCCCCCGCCGGGACAGGGTCCCTACGAGCAGTACTTC. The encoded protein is CASSPPPGQGPYEQYF.